This TCR beta chain was documented in a study of T cells in Graves' hyperthyroidism and ophthalmopathy. General study points: Through a model of 13 V-J features, ophthalmopathy was separated from stable hyperthyroidism. Most thyroid clonotypes with frequency above 0.001 were detected in blood. Model predictions of ophthalmopathy came a median approximately 6 months before onset.

Per germline, CDR1 DFQATT and CDR2 SNEGSKA (reference sequence). Trimming shortened V by 6 bases and J by 1 base, and 15 bases separated the two germline ends. The CDR3 covers 14 residues. Many counts were recorded for this clonotype. Its cognate antigen is unknown. Those with hyperthyroidism were 18 to 65 years old, newly diagnosed, and ill for under 2 months. Template material for amplifying TCR beta CDR3 regions consisted of RNA transcripts. First-round RT-PCR with HTBI primers amplified the TCR CDR3 region. Via MiXCR, TCRdb re-called the multiplex PCR reads, giving one row per CDR3 protein. The table lists approximately 530,000 distinct CDR3 sequences, about a sixth of them singletons, with around 19% in the top ten.

The sample comprised blood. The chain joins TRBV20-1 to TRBJ2-5; weak D call: TRBD2 (5 bases). This clonotype was obtained from a woman younger than 35 with Graves' hyperthyroidism. For the CDR3, the DNA is TGCAGTGCCCACCCGACGGGAATCCAAGAGACCCAGTACTTC. Translation: CSAHPTGIQETQYF.